This is a list of T cell receptor beta chains from one sample in a study of T-cell reconstitution after alpha-beta-depleted transplantation in children. TCRdb passed the PCR reads through MiXCR, listing each CDR3 protein once. The table lists some 490,000 distinct CDR3 sequences, around 12% of them singletons, with about 5% in the top ten. This sample comprised PBMCs from the stem cell graft donor, obtained from the stem cell graft. The source is a human donor who donated a stem cell graft to a child with combined immunodeficiency. CDR3s include the opening cysteine and the closing phenylalanine or tryptophan. Fields, in order: clone size, D gene, V gene, J gene, CDR3 protein, CDR3 DNA. The D gene is left open where the match is weak. For some rows the clone size is stated as once, few or many, or as a class when expanded; others skip it.

NA	NA	TRBV15	TRBJ2-1	CATGWSYNEQFF	TGTGCCACCGGCTGGAGCTACAATGAGCAGTTCTTC
NA	TRBD1	TRBV29-1	TRBJ2-7	CSVRQGYHEQYF	TGCAGCGTTAGACAGGGGTACCACGAGCAGTACTTC
NA	TRBD1	TRBV2	TRBJ2-2	CASSQDRRNTGELFF	TGTGCCAGCAGTCAGGACAGGAGGAACACCGGGGAGCTGTTTTTT
few	NA	TRBV4-3	TRBJ2-3	CASSQDRIGTDTQYF	TGCGCCAGCAGCCAAGATAGAATCGGCACAGATACGCAGTATTTT
NA	TRBD1	TRBV20-1	TRBJ2-7	CSARVQGGPYEQYF	TGCAGTGCTAGAGTACAGGGGGGACCCTACGAGCAGTACTTC
few	NA	TRBV30	TRBJ2-5	CAWRRRRVQETQYF	TGTGCCTGGAGGCGGCGGAGAGTCCAAGAGACCCAGTACTTC
few	NA	TRBV12-3/TRBV12-4	TRBJ2-5	CASSLAAREGETQYF	TGTGCCAGCAGTTTAGCGGCCAGAGAGGGAGAGACCCAGTACTTC
few	NA	TRBV29-1	TRBJ2-7	CSVEAGNEQYF	TGCAGCGTTGAGGCAGGGAACGAGCAGTACTTC
NA	NA	TRBV7-4	TRBJ1-2	CASSFEGKF	TGTGCCAGCAGCTTTGAGGGCAAGTTC
NA	NA	TRBV6-1	TRBJ1-3	CASSPLRFGGSGNTIYF	TGTGCCAGCAGTCCGCTTCGGTTTGGGGGAAGTGGAAACACCATATATTTT
NA	NA	TRBV14	TRBJ2-3	CASSQGLTYTQYF	TGTGCCAGCAGCCAAGGACTGACATATACGCAGTATTTT
few	NA	TRBV5-1	TRBJ2-1	CASSLAGQLYNEQFF	TGCGCCAGCAGCTTGGCGGGCCAGCTATACAATGAGCAGTTCTTC
few	TRBD2	TRBV15	TRBJ2-5	CATSRPNPSGSLSWETQYF	TGTGCCACCAGCAGACCCAACCCTAGCGGGAGTCTTTCTTGGGAGACCCAGTACTTC
NA	NA	TRBV4-3	TRBJ2-1	CASSQDPAGIGEQFF	TGCGCCAGCAGCCAAGATCCGGCGGGGATTGGTGAGCAGTTCTTC
NA	TRBD2	TRBV12-5	TRBJ2-1	CASAAGGGGRANEQFF	TGTGCTAGTGCGGCCGGCGGGGGGGGTAGGGCGAATGAGCAGTTCTTC
few	NA	TRBV28	TRBJ2-2	CASRGRPTGELFF	TGTGCCAGCAGGGGGCGCCCCACCGGGGAGCTGTTTTTT
many	NA	TRBV6-2/TRBV6-3	TRBJ2-1	CASTREGWYEQFF	TGTGCCAGCACCCGAGAGGGGTGGTATGAGCAGTTCTTC
NA	NA	TRBV27	TRBJ2-7	CASSLSRLARVNEQYF	TGTGCCAGCAGTTTATCGCGCCTTGCAAGGGTAAACGAGCAGTACTTC
NA	NA	TRBV5-1	TRBJ2-1	CASSLAAAGGRQFF	TGCGCCAGCAGCTTGGCCGCGGCAGGGGGGAGGCAGTTCTTC
NA	NA	TRBV12-3/TRBV12-4	TRBJ2-3	CASSLSLLGFTDTQYF	TGTGCCAGCAGTTTATCCCTACTAGGTTTCACAGATACGCAGTATTTT
many	NA	TRBV12-3/TRBV12-4	TRBJ2-1	CASSLTQGYEQFF	TGTGCCAGCAGCCTGACACAGGGTTATGAGCAGTTCTTC
few	TRBD2	TRBV30	TRBJ2-3	CASERGDTDTQYF	TGTGCCTCCGAGCGGGGGGACACAGATACGCAGTATTTT
NA	TRBD2	TRBV7-2	TRBJ2-1	CASSYTSGFSSYNEQFF	TGTGCCAGCAGCTACACTAGCGGGTTTAGCTCCTACAATGAGCAGTTCTTC
many	NA	TRBV3-1	TRBJ2-3	CASSTGSDTQYF	TGTGCCAGCAGCACCGGATCTGATACGCAGTATTTT
NA	TRBD1	TRBV12-3/TRBV12-4	TRBJ1-5	CAGNDRGGNQPQHF	TGTGCCGGCAACGACAGGGGAGGCAATCAGCCCCAGCATTTT
NA	TRBD1	TRBV10-3	TRBJ2-5	CAITDRVEETQYF	TGTGCCATCACCGACAGGGTTGAAGAGACCCAGTACTTC
many	NA	TRBV7-9	TRBJ2-3	CASSLDREQYF	TGTGCCAGCAGCTTGGACCGGGAACAGTATTTT
few	NA	TRBV3-1	TRBJ2-2	CASSQPLGGELFF	TGTGCCAGCAGCCAACCCCTTGGGGGCGAGCTGTTTTTT
many	NA	TRBV12-3/TRBV12-4	TRBJ1-2	CASSFSVNYGYTF	TGTGCCAGCAGTTTCTCGGTTAACTATGGCTACACCTTC
many	NA	TRBV5-6	TRBJ2-7	CASSLERTYEQYF	TGTGCCAGCAGCTTGGAACGAACCTACGAGCAGTACTTC
NA	NA	TRBV5-1	TRBJ2-1	CASSLDPAGLGDNEQFF	TGCGCCAGCAGCTTGGACCCCGCGGGGCTTGGAGACAATGAGCAGTTCTTC
few	NA	TRBV7-6	TRBJ2-7	CASSPSPARSYEQYF	TGTGCCAGCAGCCCTAGTCCAGCGCGATCCTACGAGCAGTACTTC
many	TRBD1	TRBV12-3/TRBV12-4	TRBJ1-1	CASALTGWGAFF	TGTGCCAGCGCGCTGACAGGGTGGGGAGCTTTCTTT
NA	NA	TRBV19	TRBJ1-5	CASSMTWGYQPQHF	TGTGCCAGTAGTATGACATGGGGCTATCAGCCCCAGCATTTT
few	NA	TRBV7-9	TRBJ2-1	CASSFGGHEQFF	TGTGCCAGCAGCTTTGGGGGTCATGAGCAGTTCTTC
NA	NA	TRBV7-3	TRBJ2-7	CASSLQGWEQYF	TGTGCCAGCAGCTTGCAAGGGTGGGAGCAGTACTTC
many	NA	TRBV5-1	TRBJ2-2	CASSLVDPNTGELFF	TGCGCCAGCAGCTTGGTTGACCCGAACACCGGGGAGCTGTTTTTT
NA	TRBD2	TRBV19	TRBJ2-1	CASSIGASGRGEQFF	TGTGCCAGTAGTATAGGAGCTAGCGGGAGGGGTGAGCAGTTCTTC
NA	NA	TRBV5-6	TRBJ2-1	CASSLGVSGSYNEQFF	TGTGCCAGCAGCTTGGGGGTTAGCGGCTCCTACAATGAGCAGTTCTTC
few	TRBD1	TRBV28	TRBJ1-1	CASSPSTGVSEAFF	TGTGCCAGCAGTCCCTCCACAGGGGTTAGTGAAGCTTTCTTT
many	TRBD2	TRBV12-3/TRBV12-4	TRBJ2-5	CASRVERGLGGMGETQYF	TGTGCCAGCAGAGTGGAGAGGGGACTAGGCGGAATGGGGGAGACCCAGTACTTC
many	TRBD2	TRBV12-3/TRBV12-4	TRBJ2-7	CASSFGLAGSYEQYF	TGTGCCAGCAGCTTTGGACTAGCGGGATCCTACGAGCAGTACTTC
NA	NA	TRBV6-5	TRBJ2-7	CASSSTVLSSFEQYF	TGTGCCAGCAGTTCAACGGTCCTGAGCTCCTTCGAGCAGTACTTC
few	TRBD2	TRBV15	TRBJ2-1	CATSRDWGLPGGISYNEQFF	TGTGCCACCAGCAGAGATTGGGGACTACCAGGAGGGATTTCCTACAATGAGCAGTTCTTC
NA	NA	TRBV5-1	TRBJ2-5	CASSLDGVPMTQYF	TGCGCCAGCAGCTTGGACGGGGTGCCCATGACCCAGTACTTC
NA	NA	TRBV6-5	TRBJ2-7	CASSYSEAYEQYF	TGTGCCAGCAGTTACTCGGAAGCCTACGAGCAGTACTTC
many	NA	TRBV7-9	TRBJ2-3	CASSQDWGSTDTQYF	TGTGCCAGCAGCCAGGATTGGGGTAGCACAGATACGCAGTATTTT
NA	NA	TRBV10-3	TRBJ2-5	CAISETRNQETQYF	TGTGCCATCAGTGAGACCCGGAACCAAGAGACCCAGTACTTC
NA	TRBD1	TRBV4-3	TRBJ1-1	CASSQGPRQGRTEAFF	TGCGCCAGCAGCCAAGGCCCGCGACAGGGAAGGACTGAAGCTTTCTTT
NA	NA	TRBV7-6	TRBJ2-7	CASSLAWMRVGRDEQYF	TGTGCCAGCAGCTTAGCTTGGATGAGGGTGGGCCGGGACGAGCAGTACTTC
NA	NA	TRBV5-6	TRBJ1-2	CASSLYFGGNNYGYTF	TGTGCCAGCAGCTTATATTTCGGGGGAAATAACTATGGCTACACCTTC
many	NA	TRBV7-3	TRBJ2-1	CASSLRGASNEQFF	TGTGCCAGCAGCTTAAGGGGGGCTAGCAATGAGCAGTTCTTC
NA	TRBD1	TRBV12-3/TRBV12-4	TRBJ2-1	CASSLADRGRNYNEQFF	TGTGCCAGCAGTTTAGCAGACAGGGGGCGAAACTACAATGAGCAGTTCTTC
few	NA	TRBV5-1	TRBJ2-3	CASSLYGETDTQYF	TGCGCCAGCAGCTTGTACGGGGAGACAGATACGCAGTATTTT